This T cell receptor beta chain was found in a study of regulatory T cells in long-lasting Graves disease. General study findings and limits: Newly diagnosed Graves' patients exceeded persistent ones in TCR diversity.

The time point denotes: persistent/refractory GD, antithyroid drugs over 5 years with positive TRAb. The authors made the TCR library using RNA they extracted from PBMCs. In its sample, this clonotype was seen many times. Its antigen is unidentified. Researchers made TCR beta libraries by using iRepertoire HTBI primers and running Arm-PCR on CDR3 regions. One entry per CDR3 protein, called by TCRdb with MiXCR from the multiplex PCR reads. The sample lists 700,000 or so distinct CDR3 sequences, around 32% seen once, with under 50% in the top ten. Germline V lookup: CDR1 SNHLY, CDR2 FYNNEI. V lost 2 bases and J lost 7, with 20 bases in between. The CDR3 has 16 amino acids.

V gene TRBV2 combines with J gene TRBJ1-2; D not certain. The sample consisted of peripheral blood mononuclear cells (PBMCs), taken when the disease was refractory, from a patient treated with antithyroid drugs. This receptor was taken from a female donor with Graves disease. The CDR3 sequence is CASSEMSAGSISGYTF. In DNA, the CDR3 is TGTGCCAGCAGTGAAATGTCTGCGGGTTCGATCAGTGGCTACACCTTC.